Listed below are T cell receptor beta chains from one sample, sequenced in a study of blood T cell repertoires in COVID-19. Method: immunoSEQ multiplex PCR; TCRdb's copy keeps in-frame clones and lacks some. The data show roughly 250,000 clones, approximately 80% seen once. The specimen sequenced was peripheral blood. These TCRs come from a woman aged 40-49 years with active or convalescent COVID-19. CDR3s include the opening cysteine and the closing phenylalanine or tryptophan. The D gene is left open where the match is weak. Not every row has a clone size; where given, it reads once, few, many or a size class.

>TRBV7-2|-|TRBJ2-5|TRBD2
CASSRGTSGGEETQYF
TGTGCCAGCAGCAGGGGGACTAGCGGGGGAGAAGAGACCCAGTACTTC
>TRBV11-2|few|TRBJ1-2|-
CASSGLGQLNYGYTF
TGTGCCAGCAGCGGACTCGGACAGCTTAACTATGGCTACACCTTC
>TRBV6-6|once|TRBJ2-7|TRBD2
CASSYSSGGSSYEQYF
TGTGCCAGCAGTTACTCGTCGGGGGGAAGCTCCTACGAGCAGTACTTC
>TRBV2|-|TRBJ2-2|-
CASSEVRTGELFF
TGTGCCAGCAGTGAAGTTCGCACCGGGGAGCTGTTTTTT
>TRBV28|-|TRBJ2-7|TRBD1
CASSSTGTGRHEQYF
TGTGCCAGCAGTTCCACCGGGACAGGGCGGCACGAGCAGTACTTC
>TRBV10-3|-|TRBJ1-1|TRBD1
CAISEARTGTTEAFF
TGTGCCATCAGTGAGGCTCGGACAGGGACCACTGAAGCTTTCTTT
>TRBV11-2|-|TRBJ2-3|-
CASSLRGQPPDTQYF
TGTGCCAGCAGCTTAAGGGGACAACCCCCAGATACGCAGTATTTT
>TRBV6-9|-|TRBJ2-1|TRBD2
CASTLLKFGLDFHEQFF
TGTGCCAGCACCCTCCTTAAATTTGGACTAGATTTCCATGAGCAGTTCTTC
>TRBV18|-|TRBJ1-5|-
CASSLEGDQPQHF
TGTGCCAGCTCTCTCGAGGGGGATCAGCCCCAGCATTTT
>TRBV27|once|TRBJ1-1|-
CASSLLRGTEAFF
TGTGCCAGCAGTTTGCTCCGAGGAACTGAAGCTTTCTTT
>TRBV4-2|-|TRBJ1-3|-
CASSQDWGQARNTIYF
TGTGCCAGCAGCCAAGATTGGGGGCAGGCGAGAAACACCATATATTTT
>TRBV2|-|TRBJ2-7|-
CASRPATLYEQYF
TGTGCCAGCAGGCCGGCGACACTGTACGAGCAGTACTTC
>TRBV9|-|TRBJ2-1|TRBD1
CASSRDRSYNEQFF
TGTGCCAGCAGCCGGGACAGAAGTTACAATGAGCAGTTCTTC
>TRBV19|-|TRBJ1-1|-
CASSVGLGAFF
TGTGCCAGTAGTGTGGGACTGGGGGCTTTCTTT
>TRBV6-5|-|TRBJ1-1|-
CATQGLIGTEAFF
TGTGCCACCCAGGGACTGATCGGCACTGAAGCTTTCTTT
>TRBV7-9|-|TRBJ2-5|-
CASSLVNWGPQETQYF
TGTGCCAGCAGCTTAGTAAACTGGGGGCCCCAAGAGACCCAGTACTTC
>TRBV5-4|-|TRBJ1-3|TRBD1
CASSPGGTGRLTGNTIYF
TGTGCCAGCAGCCCGGGCGGGACAGGCCGCCTCACTGGAAACACCATATATTTT
>TRBV9|-|TRBJ1-2|TRBD1
CASSAQGNRRGYTF
TGTGCCAGCAGCGCACAGGGGAACAGGCGTGGCTACACCTTC
>TRBV6-6|-|TRBJ1-2|-
CATQLEGYTF
TGTGCCACCCAGCTGGAGGGCTACACCTTC
>TRBV5-4|-|TRBJ1-2|TRBD1
CVFVRDSYGYTF
TGTGTCTTCGTCCGGGACAGCTATGGCTACACCTTC
>TRBV5-6|-|TRBJ1-6|-
CASSLRGGNSPLHF
TGTGCCAGCAGCTTAAGGGGGGGGAATTCACCCCTCCACTTT
>TRBV9|-|TRBJ2-3|-
CASSRSGGTDTQYF
TGTGCCAGCAGCAGGTCAGGGGGCACAGATACGCAGTATTTT
>TRBV5-1|-|TRBJ2-1|TRBD1
CASSLETPGQGVEQFF
TGCGCCAGCAGCTTGGAAACTCCGGGACAGGGGGTTGAGCAGTTCTTC